The entry below gives a single T cell receptor beta chain sequence along with its context. Its antigen is currently not known. No clone much larger than this one lies a single base away; base qualities are absent. The CDR1 and CDR2 encoded by the germline V gene are SGHRS and YFSETQ. The germline V and J ends show losses of 5 bases and 6 bases respectively, and no gene match explains 14 bases of the junction. Measured from the cysteine to the phenylalanine, the CDR3 is 16 residues long. Here the CDR3 DNA is all that survives: 48 bases in frame from base 1. These data belong to a study of cytomegalovirus exposure and HLA in healthy donors (TCRdb year 2017). About the study as a whole: An earlier analysis of 587 of the donors reported about 280 Gb of sequence data and 117 million unique TCR beta sequences obtained from about 179 million T cells. Because of strong linkage in the cohort, a few DR-DQ haplotypes were treated as single units for association and clustering. In addition to the first cohort of around 670 subjects, a separate validation cohort of approximately 110 different subjects was used. All discovery cohort repertoires had been generated on a single sequencing platform. A later analysis re-analyzed previously published TCR beta repertoires from 660 or so donors and added high-resolution HLA genotyping to study TCR occurrence patterns. The genetic ancestry cluster associated with self-reported Caucasian donors included 81% of the 398 genotyped donors. To predict cytomegalovirus infection status, the study combined high-throughput TCR immunosequencing, statistical association of individual TCRs with disease status, and machine learning. The number of typed donors differed by locus: roughly 629-640 for A, B, C, DRB1 and DQB1; approximately 520 for DQA1; over 600 for DPA1; and some 470 for DPB1. In an earlier analysis of over 550 of the donors, high-throughput TCR beta sequencing was used to judge whether each TCR beta V gene segment behaved as functional or pseudogenic. In the later analysis, no new phenotypic data were used to find candidate immune exposures; instead, reliance was placed on TCR beta sequences and their occurrence across donors. On average, around 240,000 unique TCR beta nucleotide sequences were sequenced per donor among several hundred genotyped donors of the cohort, with around 19% of those sequences being non-productive. Alongside the repertoire data, information on donor age, sex, ethnicity and CMV serostatus was compiled. HLA typing covered class I and class II loci at four-digit resolution. An early release that covered several hundred HLA-typed donors contained about 300 gigabases of sequencing data and 65 million to 100 million unique TCR sequences. Genome-wide SNP genotypes for about 65% of the roughly 700 donors were used in a later genetic analysis, which treated that subset as a discovery cohort. The study aimed to test whether cataloging public T cell receptors could reveal signatures of past pathogen exposure. The study used immunosequencing to profile the T cell repertoires of approximately 630 subjects and linked those repertoires to cytomegalovirus serostatus.

General conclusions and limits of the study: Compared with the approximately 700-donor mean, donors in an Asian-associated ancestry cluster had fewer N-insertions in productive TCRs, according to a later genetic analysis. Linkage disequilibrium might explain the correlated functional status among segregating V segments, but an unknown experimental factor could not be ruled out. While some public TCRs were present in many individuals, most TCR sequences turned up only very rarely across donors. A few of the identified cytomegalovirus-associated TCR beta chains were confirmed in vitro to be specific for cytomegalovirus antigens. This cohort had only TCR beta chains sequenced, and the lack of alpha or paired-chain data limited which features could be detected. The 87-base-pair reads could not distinguish some IMGT-functional V segments, including TRBV6-2 and TRBV6-3, so those segments were excluded. A later analysis found that most CMV-associated TCR beta chains appeared HLA-restricted, with HLA associations seemingly driven largely by CMV exposure. Broadly in line with IMGT annotations, most TCR beta V segments showed up in productive rearrangements about 90% or about 30% of the time in an earlier analysis of a few hundred of the donors. HLA typing was unavailable for some donors at each locus, so association tests used only the typed subset. Assigning TCR associations to individual alleles was difficult when HLA alleles, especially DR and DQ, strongly co-occurred. Sequencing depth was assumed to be roughly uniform across donors in the presence/absence analyses, though that assumption may not hold. Specific HLA alleles were associated with some 15,000 TCR beta sequences at a false discovery rate of 0.05 in a later analysis. Because counts were too low, roughly 18 rarely observed V segments, including chromosome 9 orphons, were left out of the earlier analysis of a few hundred of the donors. According to a later analysis, TCR association rates differed among HLA loci, with DRB1 alleles showing the most associated TCRs and HLA-C alleles showing the fewest. A cluster of highly shared sequence variants was judged likely to be a technical artifact of the sequencing pipeline. In both the original and validation cohorts, the classifier was reported to diagnose cytomegalovirus status with high specificity and sensitivity. According to the authors, the approach could potentially be generalized to other disease states and immunological phenotypes. Compared with equally common non-associated chains, HLA-associated TCR beta chains in a later analysis were more clonally expanded and had lower generation probabilities. The study listed approximately 160 TCR beta chains as associated with cytomegalovirus. V-gene and J-gene trimming of TCR beta chains was associated with a missense DCLRE1C variant in a later genetic analysis, and the association was replicated in an independent cohort. A further reported finding was that TCR beta sequences accurately predicted the HLA-A and HLA-B alleles for most subjects in the first cohort. A later analysis reported that several top co-occurrence clusters appeared linked to parvovirus B19, influenza, CMV and Epstein-Barr virus. For the cohort, immune exposure information was limited to CMV serostatus.

In total, approximately 690 healthy bone marrow donors made up the cohort. At the time of sampling, all cohort members were nominally healthy, though unrecorded immune exposures were likely present. The donor was CMV seropositive and belonged to the group of a few hundred seropositive cohort members. A peripheral blood sample was collected from each donor, and TCR beta sequencing was performed on peripheral blood mononuclear cells. The Qiagen DNeasy Blood Extraction Kit was used to extract genomic DNA from the blood cell samples. Library generation was performed with the immunoSEQ multiplex PCR assay. A mixture of 60 forward primers for TCR Vbeta segments and 13 reverse primers for TCR Jbeta segments was used in the multiplex PCR. The CDR3 region of rearranged TCR beta genes was amplified from genomic DNA with a multiplex PCR assay. The Illumina HiSeq System was used to sequence the amplified TCR beta libraries as 87-base-pair reads. In the authors' own workflow: Across the 670 or so repertoires, a later analysis counted some 80 million unique TCR beta chains, around 11 million of which were shared by at least two donors. Raw reads were error-corrected and collapsed into unique sequences with a nearest-neighbor algorithm that merged closely related sequences to remove PCR and sequencing errors. V, D and J gene segments were assigned by aligning CDR3 sequences to IMGT reference sequences. For a sequence to be retained, at least a six-nucleotide match to both a V gene segment and a J gene segment was required. A rearrangement was called productive if the CDR3 had no stop codons and remained in frame with V and J, and every other rearrangement was called non-productive. Following IMGT convention, CDR3 was defined as the stretch from the second conserved V-encoded cysteine to the conserved J-encoded phenylalanine. The earlier analysis of more than 450 of the donors excluded sequences that lacked an unambiguous match to a single V gene segment. In an earlier analysis of several hundred of the donors, V segments were called functional above 56.7% productive rearrangements and were called segregating when the between-donor standard deviation exceeded 5%. A statistical classification framework was built to diagnose cytomegalovirus status from the catalog of TCR beta chain sequences. V and J gene assignment, in a later analysis, came from comparing TCR nucleotide sequences with IMGT/GENE-DB human TR gene sequences. Using the TCRdist pipeline, a later analysis assigned CDR3 sequences along with most-parsimonious VDJ recombination scenarios. In a later analysis, every TCR beta chain was defined by the combination of its CDR3 amino acid sequence and its V-gene family, and reads without a unique V-gene family were dropped. In a later analysis, fewer than 650 highly shared, low-generation-probability nucleotide sequences were removed to address suspected cross-contamination and a sequencing artifact. In a later analysis, a clonal expansion index was calculated for each public chain from normalized within-repertoire ranks of inferred template counts. A later analysis computed generation probabilities with a VDJ recombination model fitted to out-of-frame rearrangements, and checked the results against IGoR. In a later analysis, TCR-TCR, TCR-HLA and TCR-CMV co-occurrence was scored with hypergeometric tests, and a repertoire-size bias correction was applied to TCR pairs. In a later analysis, false discovery rates were estimated by permuting HLA or CMV assignments 20 times. In a later analysis, co-occurring TCRs were grouped with DBSCAN, and TCRdist sequence similarity was added when clustering was performed within HLA-allele-positive subsets. Repertoires with fewer than 30,000 or more than 120,000 public chains were left out of co-occurrence clustering, as were five repertoires with anomalous nucleotide sharing. TCRdb mirrors the immuneACCESS table, restricted to in-frame sequences. Some clones are absent from its copies; in checked studies, under half trace to an unresolved V gene, and the reason for the others is unknown. The DNA was the basis for D and trimming; V, J and clone size are from that table. The sample yields about 160,000 clones; about 85% were counted once. The top ten constitute 1% to 1.5% of the sample.

Input material: PBMCs. The sequence was obtained from a middle-aged man in good health and CMV-seropositive. The V and J genes are TRBV5-1 and TRBJ2-7; TRBD1 fits 10 bases in the junction. The CDR3 protein: CASRPVGGTGVTEQYF. The bases are TGCGCCAGCAGGCCCGTTGGGGGGACAGGGGTCACCGAGCAGTACTTC.